The rows below give T cell receptor beta chains drawn from one sample of a study of T cells in Graves' hyperthyroidism and ophthalmopathy. Using its own MiXCR run on the multiplex PCR reads, TCRdb lists one record per CDR3 protein. This table holds about 540,000 distinct CDR3 sequences, 46% found once. Sample: peripheral blood or thyroid tissue (not recorded which). These receptors were taken from a young woman with Graves' hyperthyroidism. The CDR3 runs from the conserved cysteine through the conserved F or W. D genes are given only for firm matches. Clone size, where shown, is once, few, many, or a class for clones that have expanded.

abundance | j_gene | len | d_gene | v_gene | CDR3aa | CDR3nt
many | TRBJ2-7 | 14 | TRBD2 | TRBV11-2 | CASSSGTSGAEQYF | TGTGCCAGCAGCTCCGGGACTAGCGGTGCCGAGCAGTACTTC
. | TRBJ2-5 | 15 | . | TRBV9 | CASSVAYRGGETQYF | TGTGCCAGCAGCGTAGCTTACAGGGGAGGGGAGACCCAGTACTTC
many | TRBJ1-2 | 15 | TRBD1 | TRBV7-9 | CASSLVGGAGYGYTF | TGTGCCAGCAGCTTAGTAGGGGGCGCAGGATATGGCTACACCTTC
. | TRBJ2-5 | 14 | . | TRBV3-1 | CASSQTSSKETQYF | TGTGCCAGCAGTCAAACTAGCTCCAAAGAGACCCAGTACTTC
. | TRBJ1-4 | 16 | . | TRBV7-2 | CASSFAGATTNEKLFF | TGTGCCAGCAGCTTTGCGGGGGCGACAACTAATGAAAAACTGTTTTTT
. | TRBJ1-2 | 11 | . | TRBV12-3/TRBV12-4 | CASSPTGDDTF | TGTGCCAGCAGTCCGACAGGCGACGACACCTTC
. | TRBJ2-7 | 12 | TRBD2 | TRBV12-3/TRBV12-4 | CASGREGDEQYF | TGTGCCAGCGGACGGGAGGGGGACGAGCAGTACTTC
many | TRBJ1-3 | 14 | . | TRBV4-2 | CASLGSDTGNTIYF | TGTGCCAGCCTGGGGTCCGACACCGGAAACACCATATATTTT
. | TRBJ2-5 | 15 | TRBD1 | TRBV19 | CASIPGDSHQETQYF | TGTGCCAGTATCCCAGGGGACAGCCACCAAGAGACCCAGTACTTC
many | TRBJ2-7 | 13 | TRBD1 | TRBV3-1 | CASSQGTGNEQYF | TGTGCCAGCAGCCAGGGGACAGGTAACGAGCAGTACTTC
few | TRBJ2-1 | 14 | TRBD2 | TRBV7-8 | CASSLGLALNEQFF | TGTGCCAGCAGCTTAGGACTAGCGCTGAATGAGCAGTTCTTC
. | TRBJ2-2 | 15 | . | TRBV7-6 | CASSQQGHVTGELFF | TGTGCCAGCAGCCAACAGGGACACGTCACCGGGGAGCTGTTTTTT
. | TRBJ2-5 | 14 | TRBD1 | TRBV7-8 | CASSFRQGVETQYF | TGTGCCAGCAGTTTCCGACAGGGGGTAGAGACCCAGTACTTC
. | TRBJ2-1 | 15 | TRBD1 | TRBV29-1 | CSGADWGQGKNEQFF | TGCAGCGGAGCTGACTGGGGACAGGGGAAGAATGAGCAGTTCTTC
. | TRBJ2-1 | 15 | TRBD1 | TRBV29-1 | CSVPRTGGMYNEQFF | TGCAGCGTTCCAAGGACAGGGGGTATGTACAATGAGCAGTTCTTC
many | TRBJ2-7 | 17 | TRBD2 | TRBV7-9 | CASSPPASGSPTYEQYF | TGTGCCAGCAGCCCCCCGGCTAGCGGGAGTCCCACCTACGAGCAGTACTTC
many | TRBJ2-2 | 19 | . | TRBV7-9 | CASSSTLRGRFANTGELFF | TGTGCCAGCAGCTCCACTTTGAGGGGCCGATTCGCGAACACCGGGGAGCTGTTTTTT
many | TRBJ2-5 | 17 | TRBD2 | TRBV7-8 | CASSLALGLAGGETQYF | TGTGCCAGCAGCTTAGCGCTAGGACTAGCGGGAGGGGAGACCCAGTACTTC
many | TRBJ1-6 | 14 | TRBD1 | TRBV19 | CASTPRDRSYRFHF | TGTGCCAGTACCCCCCGGGACAGGTCCTACCGATTCCACTTT
few | TRBJ2-2 | 13 | . | TRBV12-3/TRBV12-4 | CASSSRRPGELFF | TGTGCCAGCAGTTCGCGGAGGCCCGGGGAGCTGTTTTTT
many | TRBJ2-7 | 15 | . | TRBV15 | CATSRDQARSYEQYF | TGTGCCACCAGCAGAGATCAGGCCAGATCCTACGAGCAGTACTTC
many | TRBJ2-1 | 14 | . | TRBV20-1 | CSARDGGRENEQFF | TGCAGTGCTAGAGATGGAGGACGGGAGAATGAGCAGTTCTTC
few | TRBJ1-6 | 14 | . | TRBV27 | CASSFGRRNSPLHF | TGTGCCAGCAGTTTCGGTCGGCGGAATTCACCCCTCCACTTT
. | TRBJ2-6 | 18 | . | TRBV7-9 | CASSLELMQSSGANVLTF | TGTGCCAGCAGCTTAGAGTTGATGCAGAGCTCTGGGGCCAACGTCCTGACTTTC
few | TRBJ2-3 | 15 | TRBD1 | TRBV5-4 | CASSLRRGQGDTQYF | TGTGCCAGCAGCTTGCGTAGGGGACAGGGAGATACGCAGTATTTT
. | TRBJ1-4 | 15 | . | TRBV2 | CASSYSGSANEKLFF | TGTGCCAGCAGTTATAGCGGGAGCGCGAATGAAAAACTGTTTTTT
. | TRBJ2-5 | 16 | TRBD1 | TRBV25-1 | CASSALRDRGEETQYF | TGTGCCAGCAGTGCCCTCCGGGACAGGGGAGAGGAGACCCAGTACTTC
. | TRBJ2-7 | 13 | TRBD1 | TRBV29-1 | CSSTGVPTYEQYF | TGCAGCTCAACAGGGGTCCCAACCTACGAGCAGTACTTC
many | TRBJ1-4 | 15 | . | TRBV5-1 | CASTLTGAENEKLFF | TGCGCCAGCACCCTAACCGGGGCTGAAAATGAAAAACTGTTTTTT
many | TRBJ1-5 | 14 | . | TRBV10-3 | CAISEGTRDQPQHF | TGTGCCATCTCGGAGGGGACAAGGGATCAGCCCCAGCATTTT
many | TRBJ1-1 | 15 | . | TRBV19 | CASIELEGPRTEAFF | TGTGCCAGTATCGAACTTGAGGGCCCCCGGACTGAAGCTTTCTTT
many | TRBJ1-5 | 13 | . | TRBV6-5 | CASNDRTGQPQHF | TGTGCCAGCAACGACAGAACGGGCCAGCCCCAGCATTTT
. | TRBJ2-7 | 13 | . | TRBV12-3/TRBV12-4 | CASSLGITGEQYF | TGTGCCAGCAGTTTAGGGATTACCGGCGAGCAGTACTTC
. | TRBJ1-2 | 13 | . | TRBV20-1 | CSASRNSGGGYTF | TGCAGTGCTAGCAGGAATAGCGGTGGGGGCTACACCTTC
. | TRBJ2-1 | 14 | TRBD2 | TRBV7-9 | CASSFSGTFNEQFF | TGTGCCAGCAGCTTTAGCGGGACCTTCAATGAGCAGTTCTTC
many | TRBJ1-4 | 14 | . | TRBV24-1 | CATSESGTNEKLFF | TGTGCCACCAGTGAGTCAGGAACTAATGAAAAACTGTTTTTT
few | TRBJ1-1 | 15 | . | TRBV28 | CASSFHRAQNTEAFF | TGTGCCAGCAGTTTTCATCGGGCCCAGAACACTGAAGCTTTCTTT
many | TRBJ1-2 | 14 | . | TRBV9 | CASSSLWGDYGYTF | TGTGCCAGCAGCTCCCTATGGGGCGACTATGGCTACACCTTC
many | TRBJ1-1 | 11 | . | TRBV19 | CASREDTEAFF | TGTGCCAGTCGGGAAGACACTGAAGCTTTCTTT
many | TRBJ2-7 | 15 | . | TRBV13 | CASSQVGRGSYEQYF | TGTGCCAGCAGCCAGGTGGGGAGAGGGTCCTACGAGCAGTACTTC
once | TRBJ1-2 | 12 | . | TRBV7-9 | CASRKQDYGYTF | TGTGCCAGCAGGAAACAGGACTATGGCTACACCTTC
many | TRBJ1-2 | 14 | TRBD1 | TRBV13 | CASSGGGGGYGYTF | TGTGCCAGCAGTGGGGGAGGGGGCGGATATGGCTACACCTTC
. | TRBJ1-1 | 18 | . | TRBV4-1 | CASSQRGIIWGLNTEAFF | TGCGCCAGCAGCCAAAGGGGGATAATCTGGGGCTTGAACACTGAAGCTTTCTTT
many | TRBJ1-1 | 12 | TRBD1 | TRBV5-4 | CASTDRATEAFF | TGTGCCAGCACGGACAGGGCCACTGAAGCTTTCTTT
. | TRBJ2-1 | 13 | . | TRBV7-8 | CASSFDSYNEQFF | TGTGCCAGCAGCTTTGACAGCTACAATGAGCAGTTCTTC
many | TRBJ1-1 | 13 | TRBD1 | TRBV10-3 | CAIKGQGGTEAFF | TGTGCCATCAAAGGACAGGGAGGGACTGAAGCTTTCTTT
many | TRBJ2-5 | 15 | . | TRBV7-9 | CASSLRSGTRETQYF | TGTGCCAGCAGCTTACGCTCCGGGACGAGAGAGACCCAGTACTTC
. | TRBJ1-2 | 15 | TRBD1 | TRBV9 | CASSLVGTGGNGYTF | TGTGCCAGCAGCTTAGTCGGGACAGGGGGCAATGGCTACACCTTC
many | TRBJ1-1 | 14 | TRBD1 | TRBV6-5 | CASSYDREISEAFF | TGTGCCAGCAGTTACGACAGGGAGATTTCTGAAGCTTTCTTT
. | TRBJ2-7 | 17 | . | TRBV6-6 | CASSYPLRQLPSYEQYF | TGTGCCAGCAGTTACCCCCTTCGACAGCTCCCCTCCTACGAGCAGTACTTC
many | TRBJ1-5 | 13 | . | TRBV27 | CASSFGLEQPQHF | TGTGCCAGCAGTTTTGGACTCGAGCAGCCCCAGCATTTT
many | TRBJ2-7 | 14 | . | TRBV10-3 | CAISDLQESYEQYF | TGTGCCATCAGTGATTTACAGGAATCCTACGAGCAGTACTTC
. | TRBJ2-7 | 15 | TRBD1 | TRBV27 | CASSWDRLSSYEQYF | TGTGCCAGCAGTTGGGACAGGCTCAGCTCCTACGAGCAGTACTTC